This T cell receptor (beta chain) derives from a study of radiation and T cells in renal cell carcinoma. Study background: Nephrectomy followed 15 Gy stereotactic body radiation by 4 weeks. Study results and limitations: Pretreatment tumor biopsies were lacking, so baseline clonotypes are unknown. From baseline, blood top tumor clonotypes peaked at 2 weeks post-radiation.

With regard to this clone: Its specificity is not known.

CDR3 length: 12 amino acids. V was pared by 1 base and J by 5 bases, with 6 bases between. Germline V lookup: CDR1 SGHKS, CDR2 YYEKEE (reference sequence). Data came from immunoSEQ multiplex PCR; TCRdb stores just in-frame clones and leaves some out. The sample contains some 50,000 clones, more than 80% of which appear only once. Time point indicated: blood 2 weeks post-SBRT. The treatment denotes: 15 Gy SBRT to primary tumor, nephrectomy 4 weeks later. After SBRT, blood was collected at 2 and 4 weeks, plus baseline. The TCR was taken from a woman in her 70s with renal cell carcinoma. V usage is TRBV5-5 and J usage is TRBJ2-5, with D hard to call. Sequencing used blood, obtained from a patient whose treatment included radiotherapy and nephrectomy. The CDR3 DNA is TGTGCCAGCAGCTTGTTAGGGGAGACCCAGTACTTC. As protein: CASSLLGETQYF.